This T cell receptor beta chain is drawn from a study of PD-1 blockade in mismatch repair-deficient tumors. Across the whole study: Patients had eleven to twelve mismatch repair-deficient cancer types, all previously treated and progressing.

All patients were mismatch repair deficient, assessed by either PCR or immunohistochemistry. A few pembrolizumab responders had their TCRs sequenced. Data came from immunoSEQ multiplex PCR; TCRdb stores just in-frame clones and leaves some out. The sample lists about 14,000 clones; 84% were seen once. The study, taken as a whole, reports: Tumor-resident clones, often undetectable pretreatment in blood, expanded then contracted after pembrolizumab.

Comments on this clone: Its antigen is not identified.

The TCR was taken from an adult with mismatch repair-deficient cancer. The specimen comprised PBMCs, sampled less than 15 weeks after starting pembrolizumab.

CDR3 DNA: TGTGCCAGCAGCTTGGCAGCGGGATGGGGAGAGACCCAGTACTTC. The encoded protein is CASSLAAGWGETQYF. V is TRBV5-4 and J is TRBJ2-5, with TRBD2 identical over 7 bases. CDR3 length: 15 residues. Germline V gene lookup returns CDR1 SGHNT and CDR2 YYREEE (reference sequence). The V gene end was trimmed by 0 bases and the J gene end by 4 bases; junction bases not matched to a gene: 6.